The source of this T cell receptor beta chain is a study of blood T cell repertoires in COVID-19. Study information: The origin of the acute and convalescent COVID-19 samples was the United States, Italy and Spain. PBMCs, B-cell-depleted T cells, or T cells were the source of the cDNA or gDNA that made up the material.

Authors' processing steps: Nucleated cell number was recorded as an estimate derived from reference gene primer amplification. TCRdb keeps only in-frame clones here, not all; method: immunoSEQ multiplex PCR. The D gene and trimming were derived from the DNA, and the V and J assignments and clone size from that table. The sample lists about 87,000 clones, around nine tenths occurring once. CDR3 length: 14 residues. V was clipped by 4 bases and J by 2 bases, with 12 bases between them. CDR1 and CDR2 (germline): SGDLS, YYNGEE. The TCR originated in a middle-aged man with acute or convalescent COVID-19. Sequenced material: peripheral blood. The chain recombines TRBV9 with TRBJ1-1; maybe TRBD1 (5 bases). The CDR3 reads CASSPRAGNTEAFF. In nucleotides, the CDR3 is TGTGCCAGCAGCCCCAGGGCTGGCAACACTGAAGCTTTCTTT.